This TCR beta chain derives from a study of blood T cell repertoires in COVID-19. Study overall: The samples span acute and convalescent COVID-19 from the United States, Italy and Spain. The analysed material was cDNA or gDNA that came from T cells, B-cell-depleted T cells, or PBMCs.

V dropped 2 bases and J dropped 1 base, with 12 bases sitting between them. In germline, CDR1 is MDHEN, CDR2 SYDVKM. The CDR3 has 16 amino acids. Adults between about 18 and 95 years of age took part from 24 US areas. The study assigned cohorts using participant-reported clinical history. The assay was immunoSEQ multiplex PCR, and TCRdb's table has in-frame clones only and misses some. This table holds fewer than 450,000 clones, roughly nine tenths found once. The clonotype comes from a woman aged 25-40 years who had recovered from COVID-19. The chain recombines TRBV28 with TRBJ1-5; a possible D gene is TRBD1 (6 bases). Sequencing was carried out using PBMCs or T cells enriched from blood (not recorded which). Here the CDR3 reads CASSLGGRGSNQPQHF. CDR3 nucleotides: TGTGCCAGCAGTTTAGGGGGGCGGGGGAGCAATCAGCCCCAGCATTTT.